These 17 T cell receptor beta chains share one sample of origin, sequenced in a study of cytomegalovirus exposure and HLA in healthy donors. The study ran its PCR with 60 Vbeta and 13 Jbeta primers. Profiling relied on immunoSEQ multiplex PCR, and the TCRdb table lists in-frame clones only, not all of them. The repertoire includes 170,000 or so clones, over 70% of them detected once, and approximately 3.4% sits in the top ten. Sequences were obtained from PBMCs. The receptors come from a woman aged 50 to 65 in good health and CMV-seropositive.

The V call is TRBV27, the J call TRBJ2-7; D possibly corresponds to TRBD1 (5 bases). Deletions cut 2 bases from V and 4 bases from J, with 15 bases between. This CDR3 comprises 15 residues. Germline CDR1 reads MNHEY; CDR2 reads SMNVEV (reference sequence). The CDR3, as DNA: TGTGCCAGCAGTTTAAGTTGGACATTAGTGTACGAGCAGTACTTC. Its translation: CASSLSWTLVYEQYF.

The chain recombines TRBV11-2 with TRBJ1-1; tentative D call: TRBD1 (5 bases). In germline, CDR1 is SGHAT, CDR2 FQNNGV. The CDR3 loop spans 14 amino acids. Trimming shortened V by 5 bases and J by 4 bases, and 14 bases separated the two germline ends. As DNA, the CDR3 is TGTGCCAGCAGCCGTCGGGGGGGTGGCACTGAAGCTTTCTTT. This translates into CASSRRGGGTEAFF.

This chain joins TRBV11-3 and TRBJ2-5; D unclear. The J call is doubtful: the DNA matches TRBJ2-7 better. The CDR3 contains 12 residues. In germline, CDR1 is SGHNT, CDR2 YENEEA. CDR3 sequence reads: CASSPSPYEQYF. In nucleotides, the CDR3 is TGTGCCAGCAGCCCAAGCCCCTACGAGCAGTACTTC.

J is TRBJ2-5 and V is TRBV9, with D possibly TRBD2 on 6 matching bases. The CDR3 is made up of 15 amino acids. Trimming left V 0 bases short and J 2 bases short, with 11 bases between. CDR1 SGDLS and CDR2 YYNGEE come from the germline V gene. This chain's CDR3 is CASSVASSGQETQYF. DNA for the CDR3: TGTGCCAGCAGCGTAGCCTCCAGCGGGCAAGAGACCCAGTACTTC.

The chain links TRBV4-1 to TRBJ1-4; D might be TRBD1 (5 bases). V lost 5 bases to trimming and J lost 0 bases, with 13 bases between them. Germline CDR1 reads MGHRA; CDR2 reads YSYEKL. This CDR3 has 16 amino acids. This CDR3 reads CASSKIQAATNEKLFF. In DNA, the CDR3 is TGCGCCAGCAGCAAAATACAGGCTGCAACTAATGAAAAACTGTTTTTT.

Comments on this clone: Its ends do not fully match the called genes, so a read error is possible. This chain uses TRBV12-5 with TRBJ2-6; TRBD1 aligns across 7 bases. The CDR3 length is 15 residues. Germline V gene lookup returns CDR1 LGHNT and CDR2 FRNRAP. Here the CDR3 reads CASALGGSGANGLTF. CDR3 bases: TGTGCTAGTGCCCTAGGGGGCTCTGGGGCCAACGGCCTGACTTTC.

This sequence joins TRBV30 and TRBJ2-2; unclear D gene. The CDR3 spans 14 residues. CDR1 GTSNPN and CDR2 SVGIG come from the germline V gene (reference sequence). The V gene lost 5 bases and the J gene lost 3 bases, with 13 bases spanning the gap. The CDR3 DNA follows: TGTGCCTGGGCCGGTCCCGCCGACACCGGGGAGCTGTTTTTT. It translates to CAWAGPADTGELFF.

The V gene is TRBV5-1, the J gene TRBJ1-4, with 11 bases that match TRBD1. The length of the CDR3 is 15 residues. Germline CDR1 SGHRS, CDR2 YFSETQ. Losses at the gene ends were 1 base for V and 8 bases for J; bases not matched to a gene: 4. As DNA, the CDR3 is TGCGCCAGCAGCTTGCAGGGACAGGGGGGAGAAAAACTGTTTTTT. Translated: CASSLQGQGGEKLFF.

The gene calls are TRBV9 and TRBJ2-2; TRBD2 agrees at 16 bases. This CDR3 is built from 16 residues. The junction had 2 bases not matched to a gene; V was cut back by 4 bases and J by 5 bases. Germline V lookup: CDR1 SGDLS, CDR2 YYNGEE. The CDR3, as DNA: TGTGCCAGCAGCTCGGGACTAGCGGGAGGGACCGGGGAGCTGTTTTTT. Its translation is CASSSGLAGGTGELFF.

A few counts support this clone. This chain uses TRBV19 with TRBJ2-3; weak D call: TRBD1 (6 bases). This CDR3 contains 15 residues. V lost 9 bases, J lost 0 bases, and 16 bases lay in between. Per the germline V gene, CDR1 is LNHDA and CDR2 is SQIVND (reference sequence). The chain's CDR3 is CASDKGQISTDTQYF. CDR3 coding DNA: TGTGCCAGCGACAAAGGACAGATCAGCACAGATACGCAGTATTTT.

With respect to this clone: One junction end disagrees with the germline gene, perhaps due to a read error. The V call is TRBV5-4, the J call TRBJ2-3; 9 nucleotides align to TRBD2. This CDR3 has 15 amino acids. The germline V gene encodes CDR1 SGHNT and CDR2 YYREEE (reference sequence). The CDR3 reads CASRLGRGGTDTQYF. The CDR3 region has the DNA TGTGCCAGCAGGTTGGGGCGGGGGGGTACAGATACGCAGTATTTT.

This clone has just a few counts. Distinct nucleotide sequences in the sample also encode this CDR3. This rearrangement joins TRBV28 to TRBJ1-2; possibly TRBD1 for D (6 bases). The CDR3 extends over 12 amino acids. Germline CDR1 is MDHEN and CDR2 is SYDVKM. Trimming took 6 bases from V and 4 from J, leaving 9 bases between them. The CDR3 DNA sequence: TGTGCCAGCAGCCAGACAGGCTATGGCTACACCTTC. Its translation: CASSQTGYGYTF.

This chain uses TRBV5-4 with TRBJ2-5; D perhaps matches TRBD2 (5 bases). This CDR3 region has 15 residues. The V and J ends lost 0 bases and 5 bases respectively, with 14 bases between them. Germline loops: CDR1 SGHNT, CDR2 YYREEE (reference sequence). The CDR3 loop is CASSLGGSRGETQYF. For the CDR3, the DNA is TGTGCCAGCAGCTTGGGTGGGAGTCGGGGTGAGACCCAGTACTTC. Full variable domain (rest looked up from reference TRBV5-4 and TRBJ2-5): ETGVTQSPTHLIKTRGQQVTLRCSSQSGHNTVSWYQQALGQGPQFIFQYYREEENGRGNFPPRFSGLQFPNYSSELNVNALELDDSALYLCASSLGGSRGETQYFGPGTRLLVL.

The V gene is TRBV5-6, the J gene TRBJ1-2; D gene ambiguous. The CDR3 has 13 amino acids. Germline-derived CDR1 and CDR2 are SGHDT and YYEEEE. V was trimmed by 1 base and J by 6 bases, leaving 10 bases between them. The DNA for the CDR3 is TGTGCCAGCAGCTTGCGAGGCGAACATGGCTACACCTTC. Its translation: CASSLRGEHGYTF.

The chain employs TRBV2 and TRBJ1-2; TRBD1 aligns across 8 bases. Germline trimming cut 7 bases from V and 3 bases from J; bases unmatched to any gene: 1. This CDR3 region has 12 residues. CDR1 SNHLY and CDR2 FYNNEI come from the germline V gene. DNA for the CDR3: TGTGCCAGCACACAGGGGGACTATGGCTACACCTTC. Translated, it gives CASTQGDYGYTF.

The V and J genes are TRBV30 and TRBJ1-6, with unresolved D. CDR3 length: 15 amino acids. V lost 1 base and J 4 bases, leaving 11 bases between the germline ends. CDR1 GTSNPN and CDR2 SVGIG come from the germline V gene (reference sequence). In nucleotides, the CDR3 is TGTGCCTGGAGTGGGAGGGTTAGGTATAATTCACCCCTCCACTTT. This encodes CAWSGRVRYNSPLHF.

This rearrangement joins TRBV5-4 to TRBJ1-1, with no clear D. Germline V lookup: CDR1 SGHNT, CDR2 YYREEE (reference sequence). V lost 3 bases and J 2 bases, leaving 11 bases between the germline ends. This CDR3 comprises 14 residues. DNA of the CDR3: TGTGCCAGCAGCTGGGAGAGCATAAACACTGAAGCTTTCTTT. This gives the protein CASSWESINTEAFF.